This note documents a single T cell receptor beta chain sequence. It lacks a known antigen. The record has no base qualities; no much larger clone is one base away. The data originate from a study of blood T cell repertoires in COVID-19 (dated by TCRdb to the early 2020s). Background on the whole study: Samples covering the acute and convalescent phases of COVID-19 were provided by collaborators in the United States, Italy and Spain. The sample metadata nearly always contained a de-identified subject ID, COVID-19 status, age in years and sex. The prospective study material was composed of cDNA or gDNA derived from T cells, B-cell-depleted T cells, or PBMCs. The samples were drawn from the first 160 participants of the ongoing ImmuneRACE study and from 950 to 1,500 subjects provided by 6 global collaborators. Deeply sampled blood TCRbeta repertoires from subjects exposed to, actively infected with, or recovered from COVID-19 were included in the dataset. HLA class I and class II types, where available, came from metadata supplied by the sample provider rather than from assay-based typing. The repertoires were released in a freely available public database meant as a resource for research on the immune response to SARS-CoV-2. General study outcomes and caveats: Clinical and demographic metadata were provided uncurated, with the amount varying by source and participant.

The germline V gene encodes CDR1 LNHNV and CDR2 YYDKDF (reference sequence). V is cut back by 4 bases and J by 4 bases, with 13 bases in the junction unmatched. Its CDR3 holds 16 amino acids, cysteine through phenylalanine. The sequence is cut down to CDR3 DNA, 48 bases in frame from base 1. Whole blood was collected in K2EDTA tubes by collaborating institutions according to the institutions' own protocols. Collaborator samples were shipped for TCRbeta analysis as frozen whole blood, isolated PBMCs, or DNA extracted from either sample type. TCRbeta CDR3 regions were amplified from genomic DNA by means of the immunoSEQ Assay, a bias-controlled multiplex PCR. Per the original workflow: The number of nucleated cells in each sample was estimated from the amplification of reference gene primers within the assay. Sequence reads were collapsed and filtered to measure the absolute abundance of every unique TCRbeta CDR3 rearrangement. Productive Simpson clonality was computed per sample as the square root of Simpson's diversity index over productive rearrangements. Held by TCRdb, this immuneACCESS table contains in-frame sequences only and omits some clones. Under half of the omission traces to an unresolved V gene where checked; the cause of the rest is unknown. Clone size and the V and J calls come from that table; the DNA yielded D and trimming. This sample has under 110,000 clones in its table, and approximately 89% of those were observed once. Of the sample, 11% falls within the top ten clones.

Sequenced sample: peripheral blood. This receptor was obtained from a woman in her 30s with acute or convalescent COVID-19. The rearrangement joined TRBV15 to TRBJ2-7, with 7 middle bases fitting TRBD1. CDR3 region: CATSTGDSAIPYEQYF. The DNA is as follows: TGTGCCACCAGCACAGGGGACAGCGCAATTCCATACGAGCAGTACTTC. Joined to the reference TRBV15 and TRBJ2-7 proteins, this CDR3 gives the full variable domain: DAMVIQNPRYQVTQFGKPVTLSCSQTLNHNVMYWYQQKSSQAPKLLFHYYDKDFNNEADTPDNFQSRRPNTSFCFLDIRSPGLGDTAMYLCATSTGDSAIPYEQYFGPGTRLTVT.